This T cell receptor (beta chain) was sequenced for a study of CD8 T cells in ankylosing spondylitis (dated by TCRdb to about 2017). About the full investigation: The study profiled T cell receptor beta repertoires in healthy donors and ankylosing spondylitis patients to find disease-linked TCR variants. Peripheral blood samples were taken, and synovial fluid was additionally collected from ankylosing spondylitis patients. The full study cohort comprised 20 to 25 ankylosing spondylitis patients and roughly 110 healthy donors. Overall study results and their limits: Some TCR beta motif variants had previously been reported in synovial fluid and blood of reactive arthritis patients, which suggested common disease-initiation mechanisms. According to the report, matched synovial fluid samples from ankylosing spondylitis patients were significantly enriched for the disease-linked clones. Blood from ankylosing spondylitis patients appeared to be characterized by a TCR beta motif made up of fewer than ten highly homologous amino acid variants. The disease-linked clones had a CD8+ phenotype and were found at relatively low frequencies in peripheral blood.

CDR1 and CDR2 are drawn from the germline V gene (reference sequence): LNHNV, YYDKDF. Reading from cysteine to phenylalanine, the CDR3 counts 13 amino acids. The CDR3 DNA has 39 bases and is translated from base 1. V sheds 6 bases and J sheds 2 bases, leaving 10 bases between their ends. This clonotype was counted only a few times. Which antigen it targets is not known. Base qualities are missing; no much larger clone stands one base away. The run used an Illumina HiSeq 2500. Quantitative 5'-RACE with molecular barcodes was used to prepare TCR beta libraries. Turning to the authors' computational methods: Disease-linked TCR variants were identified with a new computational method built on a probabilistic model of VDJ rearrangement. Starting from the raw public reads, TCRdb applied fastp trimming at Q25, assembled clones with MiXCR and retained in-frame beta chains. Every CDR3 protein is listed once, alongside the most common genes and DNA of its rows. V and J calls and clone size were set by TCRdb, not the authors. Counted in this sample were 300,000 to 400,000 distinct CDR3 sequences; roughly 20% of them appeared once. Of the sample, approximately 14% is held by the ten largest clones.

The sequence was obtained from a male donor with ankylosing spondylitis or in good health (not recorded which). Sequences were obtained from blood, either unsorted or a sorted T cell fraction (not recorded which). The V and J genes are TRBV15 and TRBJ2-5; D gene: possibly TRBD2, on 6 matching bases. The sequenced DNA: TGTGCCACCAGTGGGACTTATCAAGAGACCCAGTACTTC. Its amino acids are CATSGTYQETQYF.